This paragraph reports one T cell receptor (beta chain). The antigen is unknown. The entry originates in a study of CD8+CD57+ T cells in acquired aplastic anemia. Overall study results and limits: Patients and controls were found to share twenty-nine CD8+ CDR3 sequences. Patients and controls were not found to differ significantly in CD8+ Simpson's diversity.

V was clipped by 4 bases and J by 2 bases; unmatched bases: 4. Germline-derived CDR1 and CDR2 are LGHNA and YNFKEQ. This CDR3 is built from 15 residues. CDR3 and TCR beta VDJ profiling relied on genomic DNA as the template. TCRdb reprocessed the reads with MiXCR, giving one entry per CDR3 protein. Among just over 40,000 distinct CDR3 sequences listed, approximately 57% were seen once. Previously, flow cytometry had revealed CD8+CD57+ cell expansion in the patients chosen for sequencing. Every one of the patients had aplastic anemia (severe, acquired). The blood sampling took place in patients who had so far received no therapy.

The V call is TRBV4-2, the J call TRBJ2-3; 9 nucleotides match TRBD2. The sequence was obtained from a human donor with aplastic anemia. Sample: sorted CD4+, CD8+, or CD8+CD57+ T cells (not recorded which) from PBMCs. CDR3 DNA sequence: TGTGCCAGCAGCCCTCGGACTAGCGTCACAGATACGCAGTATTTT. Protein sequence: CASSPRTSVTDTQYF.